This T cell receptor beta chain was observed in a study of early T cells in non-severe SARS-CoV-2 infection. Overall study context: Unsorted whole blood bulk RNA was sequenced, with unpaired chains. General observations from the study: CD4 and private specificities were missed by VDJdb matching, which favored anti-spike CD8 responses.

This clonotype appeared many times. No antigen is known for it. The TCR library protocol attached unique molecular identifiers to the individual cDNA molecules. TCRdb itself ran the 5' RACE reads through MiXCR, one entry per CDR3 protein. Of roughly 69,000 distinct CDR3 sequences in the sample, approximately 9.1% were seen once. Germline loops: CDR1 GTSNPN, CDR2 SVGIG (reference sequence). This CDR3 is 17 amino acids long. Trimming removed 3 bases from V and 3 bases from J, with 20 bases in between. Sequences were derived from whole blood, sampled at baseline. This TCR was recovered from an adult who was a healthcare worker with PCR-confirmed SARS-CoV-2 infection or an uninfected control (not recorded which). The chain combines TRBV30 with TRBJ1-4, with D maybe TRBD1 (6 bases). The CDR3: CAWSYKEKQGSNEKLFF. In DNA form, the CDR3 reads TGTGCCTGGAGCTACAAGGAAAAACAGGGCTCTAATGAAAAACTGTTTTTT.